The 19 T cell receptor beta chains given below trace back to one sample, sequenced in a study of regulatory T cells in long-lasting Graves disease. Arm-PCR of CDR3 regions and iRepertoire HTBI primers were the basis on which TCR beta libraries were built. TCRdb passed the multiplex PCR reads through MiXCR, listing each CDR3 protein once. The sample consists of roughly 450,000 distinct CDR3 sequences, around 21% of them appearing once. The time point was: persistent/refractory GD, antithyroid drugs over 5 years with positive TRAb. The TCR library used RNA extracted from PBMCs. The source was peripheral blood mononuclear cells (PBMCs), collected when the disease was refractory, from a patient treated with antithyroid drugs. The source of these receptors is a female donor with Graves disease.

The chain uses TRBV4-1 and TRBJ2-7; D is possibly TRBD2 (5 bases). Germline V gene lookup returns CDR1 MGHRA and CDR2 YSYEKL. Trimming stripped 2 bases from V and 5 bases from J, with 10 bases between. The CDR3 totals 13 residues. The CDR3 DNA is TGCGCCAGCAGCCAAACTAGAGGGAACGAGCAGTACTTC. Translation: CASSQTRGNEQYF.

Ten or more counts support this clonotype. The CDR3 DNA reads as TGTGCCAGCAGCCAAGCGGGAGGGGGGGAGCAGTTCTTC. Its translation: CASSQAGGGEQFF. The genes are TRBV14 and TRBJ2-1, with 8 bases aligning to TRBD2. V shed 1 base, J shed 10 bases, and the junction held 3 bases outside the gene matches. The CDR3 covers 13 residues. From germline, CDR1 is SGHDN and CDR2 FVKESK.

This clonotype has only a few counts. V is TRBV7-2 and J is TRBJ1-2; weak D call: TRBD1 (5 bases). The germline V gene encodes CDR1 SGHTA and CDR2 FQGNSA. Trimming pared 5 bases from V and 3 bases from J, leaving 16 bases between. The CDR3 is 15 amino acids. CDR3: CASSREVRGDYGYTF. In nucleotides, the CDR3 is TGTGCCAGCAGCCGGGAAGTGAGGGGCGACTATGGCTACACCTTC.

This clonotype was detected ten times or more. This chain connects TRBV6-1 to TRBJ1-2; D might be TRBD1 (5 bases). The CDR3 extends over 16 amino acids. The V end was cut by 7 bases, the J end by 3 bases, with 21 bases between. Germline V CDR1 and CDR2: MNHNS, SASEGT. CDR3 sequence reads: CASNRRQQSIHYGYTF. The CDR3 coding sequence is TGTGCCAGCAACCGCCGACAGCAGTCAATCCACTATGGCTACACCTTC.

This clonotype was recorded many times. This chain joins TRBV19 and TRBJ1-1; unclear D gene. Trimming removed 3 bases at V and 5 bases at J, with 13 bases between. Germline CDR1 is LNHDA and CDR2 is SQIVND (reference sequence). The CDR3 spans 14 residues. CDR3 region: CASSIVGVGTEAFF. Here the CDR3 DNA reads TGTGCCAGTAGTATCGTCGGGGTAGGGACTGAAGCTTTCTTT.

This clonotype occurred a few times. The chain uses TRBV3-1 and TRBJ2-2; 7 nucleotides align to TRBD2. CDR1 LGHDT and CDR2 YNNKEL come from the germline V gene (reference sequence). CDR3 length equals 17 residues. The junction had 8 bases not matched to a gene; V was cut back by 0 bases and J by 4 bases. CDR3 amino acids: CASSQDVRAGRTGELFF. CDR3 nucleotide sequence: TGTGCCAGCAGCCAAGATGTCCGAGCGGGACGCACCGGGGAGCTGTTTTTT.

The CDR3 is CASSLGPTSGELFF. The CDR3 DNA follows: TGTGCCAGCAGTTTGGGACCAACTAGCGGGGAGCTGTTTTTT. The V call is TRBV28, the J call TRBJ2-2; D possibly matches TRBD1 or TRBD2 (5 bases each). Germline CDR1 MDHEN, CDR2 SYDVKM. This CDR3 spans 14 amino acids. The ends were cut back, 3 bases at V and 7 bases at J, with 12 bases in the middle.

This clonotype was recorded a few times. The V gene is TRBV4-3, the J gene TRBJ1-2; D is unresolved. Germline CDR1 LGHNA, CDR2 YSLEER. This CDR3 has 14 amino acids. V gave up 0 bases and J gave up 5 bases, with 10 bases separating them. The CDR3 loop is CASSQDVAEYGYTF. DNA of the CDR3: TGCGCCAGCAGCCAAGACGTCGCGGAGTATGGCTACACCTTC.

The chain uses TRBV20-1 and TRBJ2-7, with D unclear. The CDR3 contains 18 residues. Trimming removed 2 bases at V and 7 bases at J, with 30 bases between. CDR1 is DFQATT, CDR2 SNEGSKA, per germline (reference sequence). The CDR3 DNA reads as TGCAGTGCTAGAACTCAATCCCGACTGGGCGGTGTGATGCGGGAGCAGTACTTC. This sequence encodes CSARTQSRLGGVMREQYF.

This clonotype has ten or more counts. The chain has TRBV2 and TRBJ1-5; TRBD1 aligns across 8 bases. This CDR3 contains 16 residues. CDR1 SNHLY and CDR2 FYNNEI come from the germline V gene. Trimming at V came to 5 bases and at J to 1 base, leaving 7 bases not matched to a gene. For the CDR3, the DNA is TGTGCCAGCAGTCTTGACAGGGGTGTGAGCAATCAGCCCCAGCATTTT. The encoded protein is CASSLDRGVSNQPQHF. Combining the CDR3 with reference TRBV2 and TRBJ1-5 gives the whole variable domain EPEVTQTPSHQVTQMGQEVILRCVPISNHLYFYWYRQILGQKVEFLVSFYNNEISEKSEIFDDQFSVERPDGSNFTLKIRSTKLEDSAMYFCASSLDRGVSNQPQHFGDGTRLSIL.

A note on this clonotype: A much bigger clone sits one base away, suggesting this may be a read error. The DNA for the CDR3 is TGTGCCAGCGAAGGACCCTTAAATGAAAAACTGTTTTTT. Amino acid sequence: CASEGPLNEKLFF. J is TRBJ1-4 and V is TRBV7-9; D is uncertain. The CDR3 contains 13 residues. V lost 8 bases, J lost 5 bases, and 12 bases lay in between. CDR1 is SEHNR, CDR2 FQNEAQ, per germline (reference sequence).

The chain combines TRBV6-2 or TRBV6-3 with TRBJ1-5; D is unresolved. V shed 2 bases and J shed 9 bases, with 11 bases lying between them. CDR1 is MNHEY, CDR2 SVGEGT, per germline. The CDR3 contains 13 residues. CDR3 sequence (DNA): TGTGCCAGCAGTTACATGGCGGGTCGGCCCCAGCATTTT. Residues: CASSYMAGRPQHF.

This clonotype was seen just once. This may be a read error: a much more frequent sequence differs by one nucleotide. The chain combines TRBV6-5 with TRBJ2-5, with a tentative D call TRBD2 (5 bases). The CDR3 consists of 16 residues. Germline CDR1 reads MNHEY; CDR2 reads SVGAGI. The V and J ends lost 0 bases and 2 bases respectively, with 13 bases between them. The DNA of the CDR3 is TGTGCCAGCAGTTACTCGTCGGCGGGTTTTCAAGAGACCCAGTACTTC. Translation gives CASSYSSAGFQETQYF.

This clonotype occurred many times. V gene TRBV6-1 combines with J gene TRBJ2-5; 13 bases fit TRBD2. Germline lookup yields CDR1 MNHNS and CDR2 SASEGT. The CDR3 contains 18 residues. The V segment lost 6 bases and the J segment 1 base; nucleotides outside the gene matches: 11. DNA of the CDR3: TGTGCCAGCAGAACGATCCGCACTAGCGGGAGGGCCCAAGAGACCCAGTACTTC. Its protein product is CASRTIRTSGRAQETQYF.

The table lists this clonotype with many counts. The chain carries TRBV28 and TRBJ1-2; D uncertain. Looked up from germline, CDR1 is MDHEN and CDR2 is SYDVKM. Trimming took 7 bases from V and 1 from J, leaving 13 bases between them. There are 14 residues in the CDR3. The CDR3, as DNA: TGTGCCAGCAACCAAGGACGGAATAACTATGGCTACACCTTC. This sequence encodes CASNQGRNNYGYTF.

V gene TRBV3-1 combines with J gene TRBJ2-6, with D unclear. The CDR3 extends over 15 amino acids. Germline loops: CDR1 LGHDT, CDR2 YNNKEL (reference sequence). V shed 3 bases and J shed 2 bases, with 8 bases lying between them. The CDR3 DNA reads TGTGCCAGCAGCCACCAAGGGACTGGGGCCAACGTCCTGACTTTC. Protein product: CASSHQGTGANVLTF.

This clonotype occurred a few times. V usage is TRBV5-1 and J usage is TRBJ2-5, with 10 bases identical to TRBD2. V lost 2 bases and J lost 1; bases outside the gene matches: 5. CDR1 SGHRS and CDR2 YFSETQ come from the germline V gene. The CDR3 is made up of 16 amino acids. CDR3 coding DNA: TGCGCCAGCAGCTTCGGACTAGCGGCGACCCAAGAGACCCAGTACTTC. Translated, it gives CASSFGLAATQETQYF. Drawing the rest from reference TRBV5-1 and TRBJ2-5, the complete variable domain is KAGVTQTPRYLIKTRGQQVTLSCSPISGHRSVSWYQQTPGQGLQFLFEYFSETQRNKGNFPGRFSGRQFSNSRSEMNVSTLELGDSALYLCASSFGLAATQETQYFGPGTRLLVL.

This clonotype was found a few times. The rearrangement uses TRBV18 and TRBJ1-1, with a tentative D call TRBD1 (5 bases). Germline V CDR1 and CDR2: KGHSH, LQKENI. The CDR3 is 17 amino acids. V lost 3 bases and J 0 bases, leaving 17 bases between the germline ends. The CDR3 bases are TGTGCCAGCTCACCCCTTGGGGGGGGAAGGGTGAACACTGAAGCTTTCTTT. Protein: CASSPLGGGRVNTEAFF.

CDR3 protein: CASSLGLAGVAGELFF. The CDR3, as DNA: TGCGCCAGCAGCCTGGGACTAGCGGGAGTTGCCGGGGAGCTGTTTTTT. The chain couples TRBV10-2 to TRBJ2-2, with 14 bases that match TRBD2. Germline assignment: CDR1 WSHSY and CDR2 SAAADI. V gave up 6 bases and J gave up 6 bases; unmatched junction bases: 6. The CDR3 totals 16 residues.